This TCR beta chain stems from a study of blood T cell repertoires in COVID-19. At the level of the study: Collection of acute and convalescent COVID-19 samples took place in the United States, Italy and Spain.

Assay used: immunoSEQ multiplex PCR; TCRdb lists only in-frame clones, some missing. The data show just over 300,000 clones, with 70% to 90% seen just once and 9.5% held by the top ten. The length of the CDR3 is 13 residues. The V end lost 4 bases, the J end lost 2 bases, and 9 bases lay between the germline ends. Germline assignment: CDR1 SGHRS and CDR2 YFSETQ. This rearrangement joins TRBV5-1 to TRBJ2-5, with a tentative D call TRBD1 (6 bases). Input material: PBMCs or T cells enriched from blood (not recorded which). The sequence was obtained from a woman aged 40 to 50 who had recovered from COVID-19. CDR3 sequence: CASSPGTQETQYF. The CDR3 bases are TGCGCCAGCAGCCCAGGGACACAAGAGACCCAGTACTTC.